The clone carrying this T cell receptor (beta chain) was seen a handful of times. The antigen remains undetermined. MiXCR was run by TCRdb on the RT-PCR reads, yielding one entry per CDR3 protein. The profile shows roughly 700,000 distinct CDR3 sequences, about 14% of them singletons. The sample originates from a study of response to subunit inactivated influenza vaccine. The V gene's germline CDR1 is SGHTA and CDR2 FQGNSA. This CDR3 region has 15 residues. V lost 0 bases, J lost 5 bases, and 3 bases stayed unmatched. Overall study results and limits: It was suggested by the authors that few new T cells are recruited by each seasonal influenza vaccination.

This receptor was obtained from a middle-aged man who received an inactivated influenza vaccine. This rearrangement joins TRBV7-2 to TRBJ1-1, with 10 bases identical to TRBD1. Sequencing was performed on PBMCs from blood, taken less than 15 days before vaccination. CDR3 sequence: CASSLAGQGSTEAFF. CDR3 DNA: TGTGCCAGCAGCTTAGCGGGACAGGGGAGTACTGAAGCTTTCTTT.